A single sample gave rise to the 16 T cell receptor beta chains below, sequenced in a study of blood T cells in healthy people across ages. It was with a sample-barcoded 5' primer and a J-beta primer mix that a second PCR of roughly 7 to 12 cycles was run. TCRdb ran MiXCR on the 5' RACE reads and lists one entry per CDR3 protein. The sample has about 1.5 million distinct CDR3 sequences; about 45% are singletons. Specimen: blood. These receptors were collected from a woman aged 18-29 years in good health.

This clonotype has more than one count but fewer than ten. The chain has TRBV20-1 and TRBJ2-1; D is unclear. The germline V and J ends were trimmed by 6 bases and 4 bases, with 10 bases remaining between them. CDR1 and CDR2 from the germline V gene are DFQATT and SNEGSKA (reference sequence). The CDR3 runs to 12 residues. The CDR3 is CSAVPRYNEQFF. CDR3 sequence (DNA): TGCAGTGCCGTCCCGAGATACAATGAGCAGTTCTTC.

V gene TRBV3-1 combines with J gene TRBJ2-4; tentatively, D is TRBD1 (6 bases). The J call may be mistaken, given a closer DNA end match to TRBJ2-7. Germline CDR1 and CDR2: LGHDT and YNNKEL (reference sequence). This CDR3 contains 17 residues. CDR3 sequence: CASSQDRDRKTPYEQYF. DNA of the CDR3: TGTGCCAGCAGCCAAGATCGTGACAGGAAAACGCCATACGAGCAGTACTTC.

In its sample, this clonotype was seen a few times. The chain combines TRBV28 with TRBJ2-5; 9 bases agree with TRBD2. The CDR3 is 14 residues long. Germline CDR1 is MDHEN and CDR2 is SYDVKM. The CDR3 reads CALGSGGTRETQYF. CDR3 nucleotides: TGTGCTCTGGGCAGCGGGGGGACGCGAGAGACCCAGTACTTC.

There are a few counts of this clonotype. This chain uses TRBV18 with TRBJ2-7, with no clear D. V was cut by 3 bases and J by 3 bases, with 12 bases left in between. Germline V CDR1 and CDR2: KGHSH, LQKENI. CDR3 size: 14 residues. The CDR3 sequence is CASSPLENGYEQYF. CDR3 in DNA: TGTGCCAGCTCACCCTTAGAGAACGGCTACGAGCAGTACTTC.

The chain is built from TRBV12-3 or TRBV12-4 and TRBJ2-3; D may correspond to TRBD1 or TRBD2 (5 bases each). CDR3 length: 14 residues. V was clipped by 6 bases and J by 0 bases, with 10 bases between them. The CDR3 reads CASREGFSTDTQYF. The CDR3 nucleotides are TGTGCCAGCAGAGAGGGGTTCAGCACAGATACGCAGTATTTT.

The V gene is TRBV3-1, the J gene TRBJ1-2; 7 nucleotides agree with TRBD1. V shed 3 bases and J 4 bases; nucleotides not matched to a gene: 8. This CDR3 has 15 residues. Germline assignment: CDR1 LGHDT and CDR2 YNNKEL (reference sequence). CDR3 sequence: CASSQGTAGPYGYTF. CDR3 sequence (DNA): TGTGCCAGCAGCCAGGGGACAGCCGGGCCCTATGGCTACACCTTC.

The chain couples TRBV5-6 to TRBJ1-1; 9 positions agree with TRBD1. V was pared by 5 bases and J by 10 bases, with 18 bases of the junction left unmatched. This CDR3 has 16 residues. The germline CDR1 and CDR2 sequences are SGHDT and YYEEEE. The DNA of the CDR3 is TGTGCCAGCAGACACCGCCGGGACAGGGTCGATCGGCCAGCTTTCTTT. It encodes CASRHRRDRVDRPAFF. Together with reference TRBV5-6 and TRBJ1-1, the CDR3 gives the full variable domain: DAGVTQSPTHLIKTRGQQVTLRCSPKSGHDTVSWYQQALGQGPQFIFQYYEEEERQRGNFPDRFSGHQFPNYSSELNVNALLLGDSALYLCASRHRRDRVDRPAFFGQGTRLTVV.

The chain's CDR3 is CASMRKGVRETQYF. The CDR3 region has the DNA TGCGCCAGCATGAGGAAGGGTGTAAGAGAGACCCAGTACTTC. The V gene is TRBV10-2, the J gene TRBJ2-5; no reliable D call. Looked up from germline, CDR1 is WSHSY and CDR2 is SAAADI. Trimming removed 7 bases from V and 4 bases from J, with 16 bases in between. The CDR3 totals 14 residues.

This clonotype has a single count. Germline and junction disagree at one end, which may indicate a read error. The DNA for the CDR3 is TGCAATGCTAGCTCCCCCAGCGGGAGAAGGCACAATGAGCAGTTCTTC. It is translated as CNASSPSGRRHNEQFF. This chain uses TRBV20-1 with TRBJ2-1; 8 positions match TRBD2. The CDR3 totals 16 residues. Germline loops: CDR1 DFQATT, CDR2 SNEGSKA (reference sequence).

This clonotype has a handful of counts. The gene calls are TRBV4-3 and TRBJ2-1; TRBD2 matches 7 bases. The ends lost 1 base at V and 5 bases at J; junction bases unmatched: 8. Germline values: CDR1 LGHNA, CDR2 YSLEER. The CDR3 has 16 amino acids. The CDR3 spells CASSQGVWGLNNEQFF. The CDR3 DNA follows: TGCGCCAGCAGCCAAGGGGTCTGGGGACTAAACAATGAGCAGTTCTTC.

The chain joins TRBV7-3 to TRBJ2-7, with TRBD2 matching over 8 bases. CDR1 and CDR2 (germline): SGHTA, FQGTGA. After removal of 6 bases from V and 7 bases from J, the junction contained 8 bases not matched to a gene. The CDR3 length is 13 residues. This chain's CDR3 is CASSGSGVNEQYF. For the CDR3, the DNA is TGTGCCAGCAGTGGTAGCGGGGTAAATGAGCAGTACTTC.

This clonotype was detected a few times. The V gene is TRBV7-2, the J gene TRBJ2-1; 8 bases match TRBD2. J gave up 6 bases and V 6 bases, and 10 bases lay outside the gene matches. Germline V lookup: CDR1 SGHTA, CDR2 FQGNSA. This CDR3 comprises 15 residues. The CDR3 coding sequence is TGTGCCAGCAGGCTTCCGGGACTAGGTTTCAATGAGCAGTTCTTC. This codes for CASRLPGLGFNEQFF. The variable domain in full, with the rest retrieved from reference TRBV7-2 and TRBJ2-1, is GAGVSQSPSNKVTEKGKDVELRCDPISGHTALYWYRQSLGQGLEFLIYFQGNSAPDKSGLPSDRFSAERTGGSVSTLTIQRTQQEDSAVYLCASRLPGLGFNEQFFGPGTRLTVL.

J is TRBJ1-2 and V is TRBV20-1; unclear D gene. The CDR3 runs 11 residues. Germline CDR1 is DFQATT and CDR2 is SNEGSKA (reference sequence). The V gene lost 4 bases and the J gene lost 4 bases, with 7 bases spanning the gap. The CDR3 reads CSATSAYGYTF. DNA of the CDR3: TGCAGTGCTACGTCGGCCTATGGCTACACCTTC.

This clonotype was seen repeatedly, ten times or more. The chain uses TRBV12-3 or TRBV12-4 and TRBJ1-2; TRBD1 agrees at 7 bases. V shed 5 bases, J shed 4 bases, and the junction held 4 bases outside the gene matches. This CDR3 comprises 13 residues. CDR3 amino acids: CASSAGQIYGYTF. The CDR3 DNA follows: TGTGCCAGCAGTGCGGGACAGATCTATGGCTACACCTTC.

This rearrangement joins TRBV18 to TRBJ2-3; 8 bases are shared with TRBD1. The CDR3 runs 15 residues. V dropped 4 bases and J dropped 1; count of bases not matched to a gene: 4. CDR1 and CDR2 (germline): KGHSH, LQKENI. The CDR3 region has the DNA TGTGCCAGCTCACAACAGACAGGGGGCACAGATACGCAGTATTTT. Its translation: CASSQQTGGTDTQYF.

The V and J genes are TRBV15 and TRBJ1-2; D not resolved. Trimming stripped 5 bases from V and 3 bases from J, with 10 bases between. The CDR3 contains 13 residues. CDR1 is LNHNV and CDR2 is YYDKDF in the germline V gene (reference sequence). CDR3 bases: TGTGCCACCAGCGGAGTAGGGTACTATGGCTACACCTTC. Encoded protein: CATSGVGYYGYTF.